This T cell receptor (beta chain) is drawn from a study of blood T cell repertoires in COVID-19. Only in-frame clones appear in the TCRdb table, and some are missing; sequencing was by immunoSEQ multiplex PCR. The table lists some 290,000 clones, roughly 90% of them singletons. This clonotype was sampled from a woman younger than 45 with COVID-19, enrolled during active disease. The specimen was peripheral blood.

CDR3 sequence: CASSPRLANNEQFF. The DNA for the CDR3 is TGTGCCAGCAGCCCTAGACTAGCCAACAATGAGCAGTTCTTC. This chain links TRBV7-9 with TRBJ2-1; 7 bases fit TRBD2. In germline, CDR1 is SEHNR, CDR2 FQNEAQ (reference sequence). The CDR3 is 14 amino acids. With V trimmed by 5 bases and J by 5 bases, 6 bases remained unmatched.